The rows below give T cell receptor beta chains drawn from one sample of a study of CD8+ T cells in alopecia areata. TCRdb's table, derived via immunoSEQ multiplex PCR, lists solely in-frame clones and lacks some. The sample lists approximately 220,000 clones; roughly two fifths were seen once. Sequences were derived from CD4+ T cells sorted from blood, sampled between weeks 30 and 35, from a patient treated with tofacitinib. These receptors all stem from a human donor with alopecia areata. Each CDR3 is given with its conserved first and last residue. The order of the fields is J gene, V gene, D gene, clone size, CDR3 protein, CDR3 DNA. The D gene is left open where the match is weak. Clone size appears in some rows only: once, few, many, or a class for an expanded clone.

J: TRBJ2-5
V: TRBV25-1
D: -
size: few
CDR3: CASSEVEGPLPETQYF
DNA: TGTGCCAGCAGTGAAGTGGAGGGCCCCCTCCCAGAGACCCAGTACTTC

J: TRBJ1-3
V: TRBV29-1
D: -
size: -
CDR3: CSASEVGNTIYF
DNA: TGCAGCGCCTCCGAAGTTGGAAACACCATATATTTT

J: TRBJ1-2
V: TRBV5-4
D: -
size: -
CDR3: CASSLDGFLEGYTF
DNA: TGTGCCAGCAGCTTGGATGGGTTCCTGGAGGGCTACACCTTC

J: TRBJ2-1
V: TRBV29-1
D: -
size: few
CDR3: CSVEVTTLLNEQFF
DNA: TGCAGCGTTGAAGTGACGACCCTGCTTAATGAGCAGTTCTTC

J: TRBJ2-7
V: TRBV4-1
D: -
size: -
CDR3: CASSPIGGMTHEQYF
DNA: TGCGCCAGCAGCCCGATAGGAGGGATGACCCACGAGCAGTACTTC

J: TRBJ1-2
V: TRBV2
D: -
size: -
CDR3: CASSDSGSYGYTF
DNA: TGTGCCAGCAGTGATTCGGGCAGCTATGGCTACACCTTC

J: TRBJ2-6
V: TRBV30
D: TRBD1
size: -
CDR3: CAWSSPGTVSSGANVLTF
DNA: TGTGCCTGGAGTTCCCCCGGGACAGTCTCCTCTGGGGCCAACGTCCTGACTTTC

J: TRBJ2-2
V: TRBV7-2
D: -
size: few
CDR3: CASSYRTGELFF
DNA: TGTGCCAGCAGCTACCGCACCGGGGAGCTGTTTTTT

J: TRBJ2-7
V: TRBV6-5
D: -
size: -
CDR3: CASSYLTFGVGDEQYF
DNA: TGTGCCAGCAGTTACCTGACATTTGGGGTAGGCGACGAGCAGTACTTC

J: TRBJ2-5
V: TRBV19
D: -
size: few
CDR3: CASSIRETQYF
DNA: TGTGCCAGTAGTATACGGGAGACCCAGTACTTC

J: TRBJ1-1
V: TRBV30
D: TRBD1
size: -
CDR3: CAWSDLRQGRAFF
DNA: TGTGCCTGGAGTGACCTACGACAGGGGCGAGCTTTCTTT

J: TRBJ2-3
V: TRBV5-4
D: -
size: few
CDR3: CASSFLDTQYF
DNA: TGTGCCAGCAGCTTCCTAGATACGCAGTATTTT

J: TRBJ2-1
V: TRBV19
D: TRBD2
size: few
CDR3: CASRGRTSGGPISYNEQFF
DNA: TGTGCCAGTAGGGGACGGACTAGCGGGGGGCCAATCTCCTACAATGAGCAGTTCTTC

J: TRBJ2-7
V: TRBV27
D: -
size: -
CDR3: CASSSRGGLYEQYF
DNA: TGTGCCAGCAGCTCGAGGGGTGGACTCTACGAGCAGTACTTC

J: TRBJ1-2
V: TRBV7-9
D: -
size: few
CDR3: CASSLSDYTF
DNA: TGTGCCAGCAGCTTATCGGACTACACCTTC

J: TRBJ1-1
V: TRBV29-1
D: -
size: -
CDR3: CSVVRQMNTEAFF
DNA: TGCAGCGTTGTTAGGCAGATGAACACTGAAGCTTTCTTT

J: TRBJ1-1
V: TRBV2
D: -
size: few
CDR3: CASSESTYRATEAFF
DNA: TGTGCCAGCAGTGAATCTACTTACCGAGCCACTGAAGCTTTCTTT

J: TRBJ2-3
V: TRBV7-6
D: -
size: -
CDR3: CASSPDPAITQYF
DNA: TGTGCCAGCAGCCCGGATCCAGCAATAACGCAGTATTTT

J: TRBJ1-1
V: TRBV7-8
D: -
size: -
CDR3: CASSPNFGAGAEAFF
DNA: TGTGCCAGCAGCCCCAATTTCGGGGCTGGAGCTGAAGCTTTCTTT

J: TRBJ2-5
V: TRBV5-1
D: -
size: -
CDR3: CASSSGLQETQYF
DNA: TGCGCCAGCAGCTCGGGGCTTCAAGAGACCCAGTACTTC

J: TRBJ2-1
V: TRBV9
D: -
size: -
CDR3: CASSSAGAHYNEQFF
DNA: TGTGCCAGCAGCTCCGCGGGGGCCCATTACAATGAGCAGTTCTTC

J: TRBJ2-7
V: TRBV6-5
D: TRBD1
size: -
CDR3: CASSYRDRGYEQYF
DNA: TGTGCCAGCAGTTACAGGGACAGGGGATACGAGCAGTACTTC

J: TRBJ2-7
V: TRBV7-9
D: -
size: -
CDR3: CASSLATTEQYF
DNA: TGTGCCAGCAGCTTAGCTACTACTGAGCAGTACTTC

J: TRBJ2-5
V: TRBV9
D: TRBD2
size: -
CDR3: CASSAGTSGRSETQYF
DNA: TGTGCCAGCAGCGCTGGGACTAGCGGGCGTTCAGAGACCCAGTACTTC

J: TRBJ1-5
V: TRBV6-1
D: TRBD1
size: once
CDR3: CASCQTGGSNQPQHF
DNA: TGTGCCAGCTGTCAGACAGGGGGAAGCAATCAGCCCCAGCATTTT

J: TRBJ2-2
V: TRBV19
D: -
size: -
CDR3: CASSMSLAVSGELFF
DNA: TGTGCCAGTAGTATGTCCTTAGCGGTGAGCGGGGAGCTGTTTTTT

J: TRBJ1-6
V: TRBV30
D: -
size: -
CDR3: CAWSGEGRVGF
DNA: TGTGCCTGGAGTGGAGAGGGCCGTGTGGGGTTT

J: TRBJ2-2
V: TRBV30
D: TRBD1
size: few
CDR3: CALTPGQAITGELFF
DNA: TGTGCCTTAACGCCGGGACAGGCGATCACCGGGGAGCTGTTTTTT

J: TRBJ1-2
V: TRBV6-4
D: -
size: -
CDR3: CASRGTYGYTF
DNA: TGTGCCAGCAGGGGGACGTATGGCTACACCTTC

J: TRBJ1-2
V: TRBV5-1
D: TRBD1
size: -
CDR3: CASSSLLTGGDGYTF
DNA: TGCGCCAGCAGCTCCCTTCTGACAGGGGGCGATGGCTACACCTTC

J: TRBJ2-7
V: TRBV6-5
D: -
size: -
CDR3: CASRPGPSSYEQYF
DNA: TGTGCCAGCAGGCCAGGGCCGAGCTCCTACGAGCAGTACTTC

J: TRBJ1-6
V: TRBV4-1
D: -
size: -
CDR3: CASRSLDNSPLHF
DNA: TGCGCCAGCAGGAGTCTGGATAATTCACCCCTCCACTTT

J: TRBJ2-1
V: TRBV29-1
D: TRBD2
size: -
CDR3: CSAGTSGDNEQFF
DNA: TGCAGCGCCGGGACTAGCGGGGACAATGAGCAGTTCTTC

J: TRBJ1-5
V: TRBV5-1
D: TRBD1
size: -
CDR3: CASSLTGASNQPQHF
DNA: TGCGCCAGCAGCCTAACAGGGGCGAGCAATCAGCCCCAGCATTTT

J: TRBJ1-5
V: TRBV19
D: -
size: -
CDR3: CASSLGQYSNQPQHF
DNA: TGTGCCAGTAGTTTAGGACAGTATAGCAATCAGCCCCAGCATTTT

J: TRBJ2-6
V: TRBV19
D: -
size: -
CDR3: CASSMQGGQLPGANVLTF
DNA: TGTGCCAGTAGTATGCAGGGGGGACAACTCCCTGGGGCCAACGTCCTGACTTTC

J: TRBJ2-7
V: TRBV13
D: TRBD1
size: -
CDR3: CASSLALGQWSSYEQYF
DNA: TGTGCCAGCAGCCTAGCACTGGGACAGTGGAGCTCCTACGAGCAGTACTTC

J: TRBJ2-3
V: TRBV2
D: TRBD2
size: -
CDR3: CARRAGSTDTQYF
DNA: TGTGCCAGAAGAGCGGGAAGCACAGATACGCAGTATTTT

J: TRBJ2-7
V: TRBV30
D: -
size: few
CDR3: CAWSHQQGYEQYF
DNA: TGTGCCTGGAGTCACCAACAGGGCTACGAGCAGTACTTC

J: TRBJ1-2
V: TRBV25-1
D: -
size: few
CDR3: CASSDGFGYTF
DNA: TGTGCCAGCAGTGATGGGTTTGGCTACACCTTC

J: TRBJ2-1
V: TRBV7-8
D: TRBD2
size: -
CDR3: CASSPTGPGLAGVNEQFF
DNA: TGTGCCAGCAGCCCAACAGGACCGGGACTAGCGGGAGTAAATGAGCAGTTCTTC

J: TRBJ2-3
V: TRBV9
D: -
size: -
CDR3: CASSVGIDTQYF
DNA: TGTGCCAGCAGCGTAGGGATAGATACGCAGTATTTT